The 24 T cell receptor beta chains reported below all come from one sample, sequenced in a study of graft-versus-host responses after intestinal transplantation. Their antigens remain unidentified. Data came from immunoSEQ multiplex PCR; TCRdb stores just in-frame clones and leaves some out. The sample holds approximately 81,000 clones, roughly 91% seen once. Sequencing was performed on unstimulated CD8+ T cells sorted from spleen or lymph node cells, taken before transplant. All receptors come from a human donor who was the organ donor for an intestinal transplant.

The chain employs TRBV28 and TRBJ2-3; 16 nucleotides line up with TRBD2. The V segment lost 5 bases and the J segment 1 base; nucleotides outside the gene matches: 6. Per the germline V gene, CDR1 is MDHEN and CDR2 is SYDVKM. The CDR3 runs 18 residues. The CDR3 DNA is TGTGCCAGCAGTCCCCTCGGGACTAGCGGGGGGGGCACAGATACGCAGTATTTT. This translates into CASSPLGTSGGGTDTQYF.

The chain carries TRBV5-6 and TRBJ2-1; D is ambiguous. V dropped 2 bases and J dropped 9 bases, with 9 bases sitting between them. CDR3 size: 12 residues. The V gene's germline CDR1 is SGHDT and CDR2 YYEEEE. The CDR3 region is CASSFGRSEQFF. The DNA for the CDR3 is TGTGCCAGCAGCTTTGGGCGTAGTGAGCAGTTCTTC.

V usage is TRBV7-9 and J usage is TRBJ2-7, with TRBD2 matching over 12 bases. The CDR3 is 14 residues long. V was pared by 7 bases and J by 3 bases, with 4 bases of the junction left unmatched. Germline CDR1 is SEHNR and CDR2 is FQNEAQ (reference sequence). The CDR3 here is CASTTSGGSYEQYF. The DNA for the CDR3 is TGTGCCAGCACCACTAGCGGGGGGAGCTACGAGCAGTACTTC.

The genes are TRBV28 and TRBJ2-3; 8 bases are a match to TRBD1. V lost 2 bases and J lost 6; bases outside the gene matches: 7. Germline loops: CDR1 MDHEN, CDR2 SYDVKM. CDR3 length equals 15 residues. Here the CDR3 reads CASSLGRGQVDTQYF. As DNA, the CDR3 is TGTGCCAGCAGTTTAGGCAGGGGGCAGGTCGATACGCAGTATTTT.

Concerning this clone: At one boundary the junction diverges from the germline segment, which might be a read error. The CDR3 here is CASSLPLTPLGLNF. The CDR3 DNA follows: TGTGCCAGCAGTCTGCCATTGACACCTTTGGGACTGAACTTC. The chain employs TRBV28 and TRBJ2-7, with D perhaps TRBD2 (6 bases). This CDR3 spans 14 amino acids. Germline-derived CDR1 and CDR2 are MDHEN and SYDVKM.

The V and J genes are TRBV4-1 and TRBJ2-1; 7 positions match TRBD1. Losses at the gene ends were 3 bases for V and 2 bases for J; bases not matched to a gene: 7. CDR1 MGHRA and CDR2 YSYEKL come from the germline V gene. The CDR3 is 16 residues long. The CDR3 is CASSQVTGVPYNEQFF. CDR3 bases: TGCGCCAGCAGCCAGGTTACAGGGGTCCCCTACAATGAGCAGTTCTTC.

The V call is TRBV4-1, the J call TRBJ2-4; D not resolved. Germline V gene data show CDR1 as MGHRA and CDR2 as YSYEKL. V gave up 1 base and J gave up 0 bases, with 7 bases separating them. The CDR3 loop spans 15 amino acids. In nucleotides, the CDR3 is TGCGCCAGCAGCCAAGTGGTGCTAGCCAAAAACATTCAGTACTTC. It yields the protein CASSQVVLAKNIQYF.

V gene TRBV7-9 combines with J gene TRBJ1-2; D is perhaps TRBD1 (6 bases). Trimming cost V 5 bases and J 0 bases, with 13 bases left between them. The germline gives CDR1 SEHNR, CDR2 FQNEAQ (reference sequence). This CDR3 is 15 amino acids long. Here the CDR3 DNA reads TGTGCCAGCAGCCGGGACACTCGAGCTAACTATGGCTACACCTTC. Residues: CASSRDTRANYGYTF.

The chain joins TRBV4-1 to TRBJ2-2, with TRBD1 identical over 10 bases. CDR3 size: 16 residues. J gave up 6 bases and V 3 bases, and 7 bases lay outside the gene matches. The germline gives CDR1 MGHRA, CDR2 YSYEKL. CDR3 nucleotides: TGCGCCAGCAGCCACCCGGGGACAGGGGTGTCCGGGGAGCTGTTTTTT. Amino acids: CASSHPGTGVSGELFF.

The chain carries TRBV9 and TRBJ2-5, with TRBD1 matching over 12 bases. This CDR3 is built from 15 residues. J was trimmed by 5 bases and V by 3 bases; bases with no gene match: 5. CDR1 and CDR2 (germline): SGDLS, YYNGEE. The DNA of the CDR3 is TGTGCCAGCAGCGGAGGGACAGGGGGCCTGGAGACCCAGTACTTC. Translating gives CASSGGTGGLETQYF.

The chain has TRBV9 and TRBJ2-5; D might be TRBD1 (5 bases). The J call may be in error: the DNA end matches TRBJ2-7 better. The CDR3 is 15 amino acids. In germline, CDR1 is SGDLS, CDR2 YYNGEE. CDR3 amino acids: CASSAESAGPYEQYF. CDR3 in DNA: TGTGCCAGCAGCGCCGAGTCGGCAGGGCCCTACGAGCAGTACTTC.

The rearrangement uses TRBV5-4 and TRBJ1-3; TRBD1 matches at 12 bases. Germline CDR1 reads SGHNT; CDR2 reads YYREEE (reference sequence). The length of the CDR3 is 20 residues. V shed 4 bases and J 0 bases; nucleotides not matched to a gene: 14. The CDR3 DNA reads as TGTGCCAGCAGCCCCATGGTCGCCGGGACAGGGGGCCCCTCTGGAAACACCATATATTTT. It translates to CASSPMVAGTGGPSGNTIYF.

The table lists this clone with a few counts. V usage is TRBV6-4 and J usage is TRBJ2-6, with 8 bases identical to TRBD1. Germline CDR1 and CDR2: MRHNA and SNTAGT. V was pared by 2 bases and J by 0 bases, with 0 bases of the junction left unmatched. This CDR3 comprises 16 residues. Here the CDR3 reads CASSDTGGSGANVLTF. The CDR3 DNA is TGTGCCAGCAGTGACACAGGGGGCTCTGGGGCCAACGTCCTGACTTTC.

Comments on this clone: One end of the junction varies from germline; a read error may be responsible. In DNA form, the CDR3 reads TGTGCCAGCAGCTTAGTGGGTACGGCCGGCATAGGCTTT. Its translation: CASSLVGTAGIGF. This chain connects TRBV7-9 to TRBJ1-1; D remains unclear. Germline loops: CDR1 SEHNR, CDR2 FQNEAQ (reference sequence). This CDR3 spans 13 amino acids.

The chain is built from TRBV4-2 and TRBJ2-7, with 9 bases that match TRBD2. The V segment lost 0 bases and the J segment 2 bases; nucleotides outside the gene matches: 2. CDR3 length: 15 amino acids. Germline loops: CDR1 LGHNA, CDR2 YNFKEQ. For the CDR3, the DNA is TGTGCCAGCAGCCAAGAGCGGGGGGGCCCCTACGAGCAGTACTTC. Translating gives CASSQERGGPYEQYF.

This clone was seen only a few times. The gene calls are TRBV6-4 and TRBJ2-3; 7 bases are a match to TRBD2. Germline V gene sequence: CDR1 MRHNA, CDR2 SNTAGT. V shed 2 bases and J 5 bases; nucleotides not matched to a gene: 7. This CDR3 region has 15 residues. CDR3 nucleotide sequence: TGTGCCAGCAGTGACGGGCACGGGGGGATAGATACGCAGTATTTT. Protein: CASSDGHGGIDTQYF.

The CDR3 DNA sequence: TGTGCCAGTAGTATCGAGGGGGCAAATCAGCCCCAGCATTTT. It is translated as CASSIEGANQPQHF. The chain joins TRBV19 to TRBJ1-5; 7 bases match TRBD1. This CDR3 is built from 14 residues. The germline V gene has CDR1 LNHDA and CDR2 SQIVND (reference sequence). With 3 bases clipped from V and 4 bases from J, the junction kept 3 bases outside the gene matches.

The chain links TRBV5-1 to TRBJ1-1, with TRBD1 matching 7 bases. The V segment lost 1 base and the J segment 5 bases; nucleotides outside the gene matches: 5. Per the germline V gene, CDR1 is SGHRS and CDR2 is YFSETQ. The CDR3 totals 14 residues. CDR3 residues: CASSLTGAHTEAFF. CDR3 coding DNA: TGCGCCAGCAGCTTGACAGGGGCGCATACTGAAGCTTTCTTT. The full variable domain, rest sourced from reference TRBV5-1 and TRBJ1-1, is KAGVTQTPRYLIKTRGQQVTLSCSPISGHRSVSWYQQTPGQGLQFLFEYFSETQRNKGNFPGRFSGRQFSNSRSEMNVSTLELGDSALYLCASSLTGAHTEAFFGQGTRLTVV.

This sequence joins TRBV10-2 and TRBJ2-5, with D tentatively TRBD2 (6 bases). The DNA matches TRBJ2-7 better at its end, which makes the J call doubtful. This CDR3 has 13 amino acids. The germline V gene has CDR1 WSHSY and CDR2 SAAADI. The CDR3 spells CASTGTGSYEQYF. The DNA for the CDR3 is TGCGCCAGCACCGGGACTGGTTCCTACGAGCAGTACTTC.

The chain carries TRBV29-1 and TRBJ2-5; 11 nucleotides line up with TRBD2. The CDR3 has 13 amino acids. Trimming at V came to 6 bases and at J to 5 bases, leaving 5 bases not matched to a gene. Per germline, CDR1 SQVTM and CDR2 ANQGSEA. The CDR3 region is CSVLAGGPETQYF. DNA of the CDR3: TGCAGCGTCCTAGCGGGGGGCCCGGAGACCCAGTACTTC.

CDR3: CASSVDTLREQFF. CDR3 nucleotides: TGTGCCAGCAGCGTAGATACCCTCCGTGAGCAGTTCTTC. The chain carries TRBV9 and TRBJ2-1; the D is unclear. The V gene's germline CDR1 is SGDLS and CDR2 YYNGEE. The CDR3 has 13 amino acids. The V end was cut by 0 bases, the J end by 9 bases, with 10 bases between.

V gene TRBV6-1 combines with J gene TRBJ1-6, with TRBD1 as a possible D gene (5 bases). Germline-derived CDR1 and CDR2 are MNHNS and SASEGT. The V gene lost 1 base and the J gene lost 7 bases, with 14 bases spanning the gap. CDR3 length equals 16 residues. The CDR3 DNA sequence: TGTGCCAGCAGTGAAGATTCAGGGTCGGGAAATTCACCCCTCCACTTT. Its protein is CASSEDSGSGNSPLHF.

This clone has only one observation. The chain is built from TRBV28 and TRBJ2-1, with D hard to call. The CDR3 runs 12 residues. V shed 0 bases and J shed 6 bases, with 3 bases lying between them. Germline loops: CDR1 MDHEN, CDR2 SYDVKM. CDR3 loop: CASSLWVNEQFF. The CDR3 coding sequence is TGTGCCAGCAGTTTATGGGTCAATGAGCAGTTCTTC.

The chain couples TRBV19 to TRBJ1-2; the match to TRBD1 covers 7 bases. Germline V CDR1 and CDR2: LNHDA, SQIVND (reference sequence). The CDR3 length is 15 residues. V trimming: 6 bases; J trimming: 4 bases; junction bases outside the gene matches: 11. The chain's CDR3 is CASRPYRGSSYGYTF. The DNA of the CDR3 is TGTGCCAGTAGACCCTACAGGGGTAGTAGCTATGGCTACACCTTC.